Presented here are 6 T cell receptor beta chains from one specimen sequenced in a study of T cell responses to AZD1222 COVID-19 vaccine. Sequenced by immunoSEQ multiplex PCR; TCRdb stores in-frame clones only, minus some. The table records some 180,000 clones, approximately 92% of them present only once. Specimen: peripheral blood, collected on day 0 of AZD1222 vaccination. The receptors were sampled from an adult in good health.

This clone was observed once. This rearrangement joins TRBV19 to TRBJ1-2; no definite D call. Trimming took off 8 bases at V and 1 base at J, with 11 bases between the two ends. Germline V gene sequence: CDR1 LNHDA, CDR2 SQIVND (reference sequence). The CDR3 runs 13 residues. The CDR3 spells CASSSRNNYGYTF. The CDR3 nucleotides are TGTGCCAGTTCATCAAGGAATAACTATGGCTACACCTTC.

This clone was seen at least ten times. The chain carries TRBV7-2 and TRBJ2-1, with 15 bases lining up with TRBD2. CDR3 length: 16 residues. From germline, CDR1 is SGHTA and CDR2 FQGNSA. V lost 1 base and J lost 15; bases outside the gene matches: 10. The CDR3 coding sequence is TGTGCCAGCAGCTTAGAAGGGACTAGCGGGAGGTGGCCCCTGTTCTTC. Translating gives CASSLEGTSGRWPLFF.

This CDR3 is CASRNQGQQPQHF. CDR3 nucleotide sequence: TGTGCCAGCAGAAATCAGGGTCAGCAGCCCCAGCATTTT. This chain uses TRBV12-3 or TRBV12-4 with TRBJ1-5; TRBD1 is a possible D gene (5 bases). The CDR3 spans 13 residues. Trimming removed 6 bases from V and 7 bases from J, with 13 bases in between.

V usage is TRBV4-2 and J usage is TRBJ2-1; 10 nucleotides match TRBD2. Losses at the gene ends were 5 bases for V and 7 bases for J; bases not matched to a gene: 8. Germline CDR1 reads LGHNA; CDR2 reads YNFKEQ. CDR3 size: 15 residues. The CDR3 loop is CASSSSGSLRNEQFF. The CDR3 nucleotides read TGTGCCAGCAGCTCTAGCGGGAGCCTAAGGAATGAGCAGTTCTTC.

The chain has TRBV14 and TRBJ1-1; 7 positions match TRBD1. The V gene's germline CDR1 is SGHDN and CDR2 FVKESK. J was trimmed by 4 bases and V by 4 bases; bases with no gene match: 3. The CDR3 totals 13 residues. The CDR3 spells CASSPGGITEAFF. CDR3 bases: TGTGCCAGCAGCCCAGGGGGGATCACTGAAGCTTTCTTT.

The chain carries TRBV28 and TRBJ1-1, with D perhaps matching TRBD1 (6 bases). The CDR3 sequence is 15 residues long. CDR1 MDHEN and CDR2 SYDVKM come from the germline V gene. Deletions cut 5 bases from V and 0 bases from J, with 13 bases between. CDR3 protein: CASSPFTGMNTEAFF. CDR3 DNA: TGTGCCAGCAGTCCATTCACAGGGATGAACACTGAAGCTTTCTTT.